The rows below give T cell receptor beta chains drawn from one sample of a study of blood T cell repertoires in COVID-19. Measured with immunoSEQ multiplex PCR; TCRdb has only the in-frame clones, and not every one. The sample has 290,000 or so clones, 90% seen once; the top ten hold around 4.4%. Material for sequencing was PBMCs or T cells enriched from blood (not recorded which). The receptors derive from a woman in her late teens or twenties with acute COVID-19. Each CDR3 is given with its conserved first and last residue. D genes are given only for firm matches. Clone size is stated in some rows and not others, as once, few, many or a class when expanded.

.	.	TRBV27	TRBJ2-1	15	CASSLSVRSYNEQFF	TGTGCCAGCAGCCTCAGCGTCCGCTCCTACAATGAGCAGTTCTTC
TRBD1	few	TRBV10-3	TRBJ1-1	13	CASGKGASTEAFF	TGTGCCTCGGGAAAGGGGGCGAGTACTGAAGCTTTCTTT
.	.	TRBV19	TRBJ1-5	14	CASSIEQGFQPQHF	TGTGCCAGTAGTATAGAGCAGGGGTTCCAGCCCCAGCATTTT
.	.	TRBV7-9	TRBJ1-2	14	CASSLGSDSYGYTF	TGTGCCAGCAGCTTAGGCTCGGACAGCTATGGCTACACCTTC
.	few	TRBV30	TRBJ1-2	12	CAWRTWDKGYTF	TGTGCCTGGAGGACATGGGACAAAGGCTACACCTTC
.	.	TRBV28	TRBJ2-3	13	CATLGTFTDTQYF	TGTGCCACCTTAGGGACTTTCACAGATACGCAGTATTTT
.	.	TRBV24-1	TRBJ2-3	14	CATGNSGSTDTQYF	TGTGCCACCGGAAATAGCGGAAGCACAGATACGCAGTATTTT
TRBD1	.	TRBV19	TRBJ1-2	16	CASHLVGTGGLYGYTF	TGTGCCAGCCATTTAGTGGGGACAGGGGGCCTCTATGGCTACACCTTC
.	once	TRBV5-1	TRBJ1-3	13	CASSPGTGNTIYF	TGCGCCAGCAGCCCCGGGACTGGAAACACCATATATTTT
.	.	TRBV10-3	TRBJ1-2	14	CAIAAGGSDYGYTF	TGTGCCATCGCGGCGGGGGGCTCGGACTATGGCTACACCTTC
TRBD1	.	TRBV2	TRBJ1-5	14	CASSTGTGVQPQHF	TGTGCCAGCAGTACCGGGACAGGGGTCCAGCCCCAGCATTTT
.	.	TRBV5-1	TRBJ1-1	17	CASSKTTWESLNTEAFF	TGCGCCAGCAGCAAGACAACCTGGGAGTCACTTAACACTGAAGCTTTCTTT
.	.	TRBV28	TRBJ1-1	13	CASSLIQGTEAFF	TGTGCCAGCAGCCTAATACAGGGCACTGAAGCTTTCTTT
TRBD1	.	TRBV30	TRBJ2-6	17	CAWTRDRDHSGANVLTF	TGTGCCTGGACCAGAGACAGGGATCACTCTGGGGCCAACGTCCTGACTTTC
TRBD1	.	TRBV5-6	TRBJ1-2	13	CASSWGTEGFYTF	TGTGCCAGCAGCTGGGGGACAGAGGGTTTCTACACCTTC
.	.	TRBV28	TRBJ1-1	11	CASTTYVEAFF	TGTGCCAGCACCACTTATGTTGAAGCTTTCTTT
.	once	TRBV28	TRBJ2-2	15	CASTLGAENTGELFF	TGTGCCAGCACCCTTGGGGCGGAGAACACCGGGGAGCTGTTTTTT
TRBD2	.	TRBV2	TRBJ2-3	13	CASISGRTDTQYF	TGTGCCAGCATAAGCGGGAGGACCGATACGCAGTATTTT
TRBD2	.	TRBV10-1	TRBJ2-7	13	CASSEGTSVEQYF	TGCGCCAGCAGTGAGGGGACTAGCGTCGAGCAGTACTTC
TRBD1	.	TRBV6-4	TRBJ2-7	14	CASPPTGALYEQYF	TGTGCCAGCCCTCCGACAGGGGCTCTCTACGAGCAGTACTTC
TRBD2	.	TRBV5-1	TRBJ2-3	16	CASSRTGLAGTDTQYF	TGCGCCAGCAGCAGGACGGGACTAGCGGGAACAGATACGCAGTATTTT
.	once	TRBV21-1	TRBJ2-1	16	CASSKERSLNYNEQFF	TGTGCCAGCAGCAAAGAACGGTCGCTGAACTACAATGAGCAGTTCTTC
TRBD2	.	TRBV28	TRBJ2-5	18	CASSLLTTPLAGRETQYF	TGTGCCAGCAGTTTACTAACAACCCCCCTAGCGGGACGGGAGACCCAGTACTTC
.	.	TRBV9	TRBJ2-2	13	CASSVARTGELFF	TGTGCCAGCAGCGTAGCTAGGACCGGGGAGCTGTTTTTT
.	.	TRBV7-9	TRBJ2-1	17	CASSLVRTGSINNEQFF	TGTGCCAGCAGCTTAGTTCGTACCGGGAGTATCAACAATGAGCAGTTCTTC
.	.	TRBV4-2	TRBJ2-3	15	CASSQDVMGGDTQYF	TGTGCCAGCAGCCAAGATGTGATGGGGGGAGATACGCAGTATTTT
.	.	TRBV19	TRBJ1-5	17	CASSATGGAGSNQPQHF	TGTGCCAGTAGTGCGACGGGGGGCGCGGGAAGCAATCAGCCCCAGCATTTT
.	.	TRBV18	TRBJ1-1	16	CASSPVITQEGTEAFF	TGTGCCAGCTCACCAGTTATCACCCAGGAGGGCACTGAAGCTTTCTTT
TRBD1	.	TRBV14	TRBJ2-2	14	CASRGQGKSGELFF	TGTGCCAGCAGGGGACAGGGAAAATCCGGGGAGCTGTTTTTT
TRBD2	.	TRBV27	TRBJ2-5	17	CASSGTGRLAGQETQYF	TGTGCCAGCAGTGGGACCGGAAGACTAGCGGGCCAAGAGACCCAGTACTTC
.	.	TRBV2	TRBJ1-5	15	CASSEATGSNQPQHF	TGTGCCAGCAGTGAAGCGACAGGAAGCAATCAGCCCCAGCATTTT
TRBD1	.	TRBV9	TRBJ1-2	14	CASSVVGQGFGYTF	TGTGCCAGCAGCGTGGTGGGACAGGGATTTGGCTACACCTTC
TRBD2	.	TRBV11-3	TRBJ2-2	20	CASSPGLAGGPIENPGELFF	TGTGCCAGCAGCCCCGGACTAGCGGGAGGGCCCATTGAGAACCCCGGGGAGCTGTTTTTT
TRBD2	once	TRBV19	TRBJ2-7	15	CASSLGTSGSYEQYF	TGTGCCAGTAGTCTTGGGACTAGCGGGAGCTACGAGCAGTACTTC
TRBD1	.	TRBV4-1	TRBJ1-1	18	CASSQGNRGLPEETEAFF	TGCGCCAGCAGCCAAGGGAACAGGGGCCTACCTGAGGAGACTGAAGCTTTCTTT